Each of the 9 T cell receptor beta chains below was sequenced from the same sample in a study of T cells in Graves' hyperthyroidism and ophthalmopathy. The TCR beta CDR3 regions underwent amplification using RNA transcripts as the source. First-round RT-PCR with HTBI primers amplified the TCR CDR3 region. TCRdb reprocessed the multiplex PCR reads with MiXCR, giving one entry per CDR3 protein. In the table there are 500,000 to 700,000 distinct CDR3 sequences, over 15% of which are singletons. The specimen was blood. These receptors came from a woman under 30 with Graves' hyperthyroidism.

This clonotype was seen repeatedly, ten times or more. The V and J genes are TRBV11-2 and TRBJ2-7; D might be TRBD2 (5 bases). Deletions cut 5 bases from V and 3 bases from J, with 14 bases between. Germline V CDR1 and CDR2: SGHAT, FQNNGV. The CDR3 has 14 residues. CDR3 residues: CASSATGISYEQYF. In DNA, the CDR3 is TGTGCCAGCAGCGCTACGGGAATTAGCTACGAGCAGTACTTC.

This clonotype was recorded at least ten times. The genes are TRBV7-2 and TRBJ1-3; weak D call: TRBD1 (5 bases). This CDR3 comprises 17 residues. Germline values: CDR1 SGHTA, CDR2 FQGNSA. Between the trimmed V and J ends, which lost 4 bases and 4 bases, there was a span of 20 bases. The CDR3 sequence: CASSSPFGEGFGNTIYF. Written as DNA, the CDR3 is TGTGCCAGCAGCTCACCATTCGGGGAGGGGTTCGGAAACACCATATATTTT.

Many counts were recorded for this clonotype. The J gene is TRBJ1-4, the V gene TRBV28; possible D gene TRBD1, 5 bases. With 2 bases removed from V and 8 bases from J, the gap between germline ends came to 18 bases. The CDR3 has 16 amino acids. Germline CDR1 MDHEN, CDR2 SYDVKM. CDR3 DNA sequence: TGTGCCAGCAGTTTAAGGGTTGGACAAGAAGGAGAAAAACTGTTTTTT. It translates to CASSLRVGQEGEKLFF. Supplemented by reference TRBV28 and TRBJ1-4, the full variable domain reads DVKVTQSSRYLVKRTGEKVFLECVQDMDHENMFWYRQDPGLGLRLIYFSYDVKMKEKGDIPEGYSVSREKKERFSLILESASTNQTSMYLCASSLRVGQEGEKLFFGSGTQLSVL.

The chain combines TRBV2 with TRBJ2-3, with 9 nucleotides matching TRBD2. V lost 6 bases, J lost 9 bases, and 4 bases stayed unmatched. This CDR3 spans 12 amino acids. Germline V CDR1 and CDR2: SNHLY, FYNNEI. DNA of the CDR3: TGTGCCAGCAGCCCCCTAGCGGGGACGCAGTATTTT. It encodes CASSPLAGTQYF. Full variable domain (rest looked up from reference TRBV2 and TRBJ2-3): EPEVTQTPSHQVTQMGQEVILRCVPISNHLYFYWYRQILGQKVEFLVSFYNNEISEKSEIFDDQFSVERPDGSNFTLKIRSTKLEDSAMYFCASSPLAGTQYFGPGTRLTVL.

V gene TRBV28 combines with J gene TRBJ2-7; 9 bases are a match to TRBD2. Germline V gene lookup returns CDR1 MDHEN and CDR2 SYDVKM. Losses at the gene ends were 7 bases for V and 3 bases for J; bases not matched to a gene: 7. The CDR3 extends over 14 amino acids. CDR3 residues: CASILAGVVYEQYF. Written as DNA, the CDR3 is TGTGCCAGCATCTTAGCGGGAGTAGTCTACGAGCAGTACTTC.

This chain uses TRBV5-4 with TRBJ1-1, with 7 bases fitting TRBD1. This CDR3 region has 12 residues. V lost 10 bases and J lost 1; bases outside the gene matches: 4. Looked up from germline, CDR1 is SGHNT and CDR2 is YYREEE (reference sequence). The CDR3 spells CAGGQENTEAFF. CDR3 nucleotides: TGTGCCGGAGGACAGGAGAACACTGAAGCTTTCTTT.

The genes are TRBV14 and TRBJ2-3; the match to TRBD2 covers 8 bases. J lost 6 bases, V lost 1 base, and 3 bases had no gene match. CDR1 is SGHDN, CDR2 FVKESK, per germline. There are 14 residues in the CDR3. The CDR3 loop is CASSQAGGLDTQYF. The CDR3 DNA reads TGTGCCAGCAGCCAAGCGGGAGGGTTGGATACGCAGTATTTT.

This chain links TRBV29-1 with TRBJ2-7; 12 bases are shared with TRBD2. V was clipped by 6 bases and J by 0 bases; unmatched bases: 9. Per germline, CDR1 SQVTM and CDR2 ANQGSEA. The CDR3 totals 16 residues. The CDR3 sequence is CSVGGLAGLSSYEQYF. The CDR3 DNA reads as TGCAGCGTGGGGGGACTAGCGGGCCTATCCTCCTACGAGCAGTACTTC.

As for this clonotype: This may come from a read error, since a much larger clone is one base off. The chain is built from TRBV7-2 and TRBJ1-5; D gene unclear. The length of the CDR3 is 14 residues. Germline V gene sequence: CDR1 SGHTA, CDR2 FQGNSA. DNA of the CDR3: TGTGCCGGCAGCTTGACGGGGAGAGATCAGCCCCAGCATTTT. Translating it yields CAGSLTGRDQPQHF.